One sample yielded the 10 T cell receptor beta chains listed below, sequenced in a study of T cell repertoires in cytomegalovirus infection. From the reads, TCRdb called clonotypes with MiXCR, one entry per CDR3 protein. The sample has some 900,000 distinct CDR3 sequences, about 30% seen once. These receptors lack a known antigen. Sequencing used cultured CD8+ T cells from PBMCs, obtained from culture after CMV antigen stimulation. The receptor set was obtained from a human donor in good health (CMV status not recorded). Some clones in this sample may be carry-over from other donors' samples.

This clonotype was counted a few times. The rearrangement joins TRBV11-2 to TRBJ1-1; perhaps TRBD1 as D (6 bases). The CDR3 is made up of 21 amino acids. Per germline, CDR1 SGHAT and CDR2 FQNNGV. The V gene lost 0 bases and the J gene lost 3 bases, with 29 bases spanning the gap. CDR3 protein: CASSLDRDTSLNPATYTEAFF. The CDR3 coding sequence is TGTGCCAGCAGCTTAGATCGGGACACCTCCTTAAATCCCGCCACTTACACTGAAGCTTTCTTT.

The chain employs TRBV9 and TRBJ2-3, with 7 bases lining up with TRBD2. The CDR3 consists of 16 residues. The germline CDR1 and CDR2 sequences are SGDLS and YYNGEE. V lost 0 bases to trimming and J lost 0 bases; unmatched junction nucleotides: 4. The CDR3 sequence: CASSVVPSGSTDTQYF. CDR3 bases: TGTGCCAGCAGCGTAGTTCCTAGCGGTAGCACAGATACGCAGTATTTT.

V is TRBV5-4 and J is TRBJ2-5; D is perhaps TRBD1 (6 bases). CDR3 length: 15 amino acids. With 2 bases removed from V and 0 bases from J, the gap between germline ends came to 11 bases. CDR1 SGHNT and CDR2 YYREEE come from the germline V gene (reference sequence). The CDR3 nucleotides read TGTGCCAGCAGCTTATCTAGACAGGACCAAGAGACCCAGTACTTC. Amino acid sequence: CASSLSRQDQETQYF.

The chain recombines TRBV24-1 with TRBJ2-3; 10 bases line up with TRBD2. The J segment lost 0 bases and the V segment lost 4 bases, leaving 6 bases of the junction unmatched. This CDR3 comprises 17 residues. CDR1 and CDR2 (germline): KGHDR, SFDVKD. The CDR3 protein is CATSDQWTSGSTDTQYF. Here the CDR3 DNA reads TGTGCCACCAGTGACCAGTGGACTAGCGGTAGCACAGATACGCAGTATTTT.

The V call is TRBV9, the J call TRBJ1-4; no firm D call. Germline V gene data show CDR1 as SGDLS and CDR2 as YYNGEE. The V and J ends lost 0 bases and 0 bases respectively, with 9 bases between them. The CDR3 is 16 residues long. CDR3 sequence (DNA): TGTGCCAGCAGCGTAGGACACGTTGCAACTAATGAAAAACTGTTTTTT. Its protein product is CASSVGHVATNEKLFF.

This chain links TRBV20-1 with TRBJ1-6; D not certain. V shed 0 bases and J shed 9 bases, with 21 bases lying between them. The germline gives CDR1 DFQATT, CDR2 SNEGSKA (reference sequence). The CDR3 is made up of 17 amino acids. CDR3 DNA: TGCAGTGCTAGAGATTATGGAGGAGGGCCGGGGTTTTCACCCCTCCACTTT. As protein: CSARDYGGGPGFSPLHF.

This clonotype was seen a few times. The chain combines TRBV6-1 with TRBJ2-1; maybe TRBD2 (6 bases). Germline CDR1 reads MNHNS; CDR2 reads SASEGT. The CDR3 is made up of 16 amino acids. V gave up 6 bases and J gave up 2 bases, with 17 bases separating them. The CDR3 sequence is CASSQSRVAAYNEQFF. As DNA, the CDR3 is TGTGCCAGCAGCCAATCCAGGGTAGCGGCCTACAATGAGCAGTTCTTC.

CDR3 DNA: TGTGCCAGCAGCGAGCTAGCGGGAACTAGCACAGATACGCAGTATTTT. As protein: CASSELAGTSTDTQYF. This chain links TRBV2 with TRBJ2-3, with 9 bases matching TRBD2. Per the germline V gene, CDR1 is SNHLY and CDR2 is FYNNEI. This CDR3 spans 16 amino acids. V was clipped by 6 bases and J by 0 bases; unmatched bases: 7.

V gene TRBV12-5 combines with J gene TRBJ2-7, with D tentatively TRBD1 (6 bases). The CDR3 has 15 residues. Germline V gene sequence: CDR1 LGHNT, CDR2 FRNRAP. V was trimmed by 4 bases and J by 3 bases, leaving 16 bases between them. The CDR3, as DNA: TGTGCTAGTGGTTCCCATGGGGGACAACTCTACGAGCAGTACTTC. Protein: CASGSHGGQLYEQYF.

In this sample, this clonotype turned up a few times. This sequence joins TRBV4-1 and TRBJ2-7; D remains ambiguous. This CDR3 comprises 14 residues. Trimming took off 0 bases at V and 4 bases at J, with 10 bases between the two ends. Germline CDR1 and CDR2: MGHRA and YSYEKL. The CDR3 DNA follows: TGCGCCAGCAGCCAAGAGGAAGGGTCGTACGAGCAGTACGTC. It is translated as CASSQEEGSYEQYV.